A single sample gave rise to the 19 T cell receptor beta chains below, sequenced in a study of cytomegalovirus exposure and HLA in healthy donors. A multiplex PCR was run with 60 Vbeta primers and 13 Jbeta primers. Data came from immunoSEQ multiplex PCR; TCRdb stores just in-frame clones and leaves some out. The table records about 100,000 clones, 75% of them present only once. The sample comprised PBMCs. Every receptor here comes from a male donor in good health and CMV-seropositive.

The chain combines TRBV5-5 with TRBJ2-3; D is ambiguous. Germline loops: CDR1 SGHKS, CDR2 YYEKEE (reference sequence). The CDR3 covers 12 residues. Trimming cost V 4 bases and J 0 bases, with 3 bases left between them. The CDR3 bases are TGTGCCAGCAGCGCGAGCACAGATACGCAGTATTTT. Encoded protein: CASSASTDTQYF.

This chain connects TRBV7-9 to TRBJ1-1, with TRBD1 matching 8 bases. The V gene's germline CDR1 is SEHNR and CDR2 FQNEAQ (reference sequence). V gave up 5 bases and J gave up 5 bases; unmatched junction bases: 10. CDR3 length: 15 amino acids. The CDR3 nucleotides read TGTGCCAGCAGCCCCAGGATAAGACAGGGGACTGAAGCTTTCTTT. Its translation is CASSPRIRQGTEAFF.

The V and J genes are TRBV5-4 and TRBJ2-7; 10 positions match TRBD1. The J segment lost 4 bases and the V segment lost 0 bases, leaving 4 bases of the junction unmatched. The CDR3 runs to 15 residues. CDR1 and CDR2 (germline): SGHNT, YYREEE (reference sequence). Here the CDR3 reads CASSLGGQGRYEQYF. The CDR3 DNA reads TGTGCCAGCAGCTTGGGGGGACAGGGGAGGTACGAGCAGTACTTC. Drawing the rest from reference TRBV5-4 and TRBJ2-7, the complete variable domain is ETGVTQSPTHLIKTRGQQVTLRCSSQSGHNTVSWYQQALGQGPQFIFQYYREEENGRGNFPPRFSGLQFPNYSSELNVNALELDDSALYLCASSLGGQGRYEQYFGPGTRLTVT.

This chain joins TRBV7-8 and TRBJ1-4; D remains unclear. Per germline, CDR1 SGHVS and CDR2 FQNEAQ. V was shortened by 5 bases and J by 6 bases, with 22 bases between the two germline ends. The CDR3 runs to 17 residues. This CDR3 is CASSHREGHSMHEKLFF. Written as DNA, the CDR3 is TGTGCCAGCAGCCATCGAGAGGGCCACAGTATGCATGAAAAACTGTTTTTT.

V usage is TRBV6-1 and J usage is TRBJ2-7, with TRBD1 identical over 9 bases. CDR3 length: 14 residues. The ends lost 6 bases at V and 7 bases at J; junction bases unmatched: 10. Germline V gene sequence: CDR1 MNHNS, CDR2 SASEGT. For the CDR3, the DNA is TGTGCCAGCAGCCTGGGACAGGGCTATTGGGAGCAGTACTTC. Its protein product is CASSLGQGYWEQYF.

CDR3 nucleotide sequence: TGTGCCAGCTCGCGGGGGGAAGAGACCCAGTACTTC. It yields the protein CASSRGEETQYF. This chain uses TRBV7-9 with TRBJ2-5; TRBD2 aligns across 8 bases. Germline CDR1 is SEHNR and CDR2 is FQNEAQ (reference sequence). After removal of 8 bases from V and 3 bases from J, the junction contained 2 bases not matched to a gene. The CDR3 is 12 amino acids.

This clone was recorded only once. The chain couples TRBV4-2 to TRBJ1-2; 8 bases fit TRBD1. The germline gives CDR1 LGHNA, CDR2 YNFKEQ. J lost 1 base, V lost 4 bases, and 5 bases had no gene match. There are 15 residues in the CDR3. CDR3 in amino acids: CASSPSDRDNYGYTF. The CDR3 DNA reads TGTGCCAGCAGCCCCTCGGACAGGGATAACTATGGCTACACCTTC.

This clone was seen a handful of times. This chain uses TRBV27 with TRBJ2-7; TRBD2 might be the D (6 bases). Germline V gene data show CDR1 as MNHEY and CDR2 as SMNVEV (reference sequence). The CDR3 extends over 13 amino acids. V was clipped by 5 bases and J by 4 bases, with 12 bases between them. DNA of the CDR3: TGTGCCAGCAGTACCCTAGCGCCATACGAGCAGTACTTC. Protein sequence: CASSTLAPYEQYF.

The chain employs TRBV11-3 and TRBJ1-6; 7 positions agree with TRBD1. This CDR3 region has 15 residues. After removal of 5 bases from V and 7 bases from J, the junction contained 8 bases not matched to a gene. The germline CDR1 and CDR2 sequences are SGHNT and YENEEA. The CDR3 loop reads CASSGRTGRNSPLHF. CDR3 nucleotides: TGTGCCAGCAGCGGGCGGACAGGTCGGAATTCACCCCTCCACTTT.

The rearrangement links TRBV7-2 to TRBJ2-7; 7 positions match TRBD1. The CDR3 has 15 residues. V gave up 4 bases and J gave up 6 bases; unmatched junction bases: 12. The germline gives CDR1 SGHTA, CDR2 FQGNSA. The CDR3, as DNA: TGTGCCAGCAGCTCCTCCGGGACAGTCAATCTCGAGCAGTACTTC. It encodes CASSSSGTVNLEQYF.

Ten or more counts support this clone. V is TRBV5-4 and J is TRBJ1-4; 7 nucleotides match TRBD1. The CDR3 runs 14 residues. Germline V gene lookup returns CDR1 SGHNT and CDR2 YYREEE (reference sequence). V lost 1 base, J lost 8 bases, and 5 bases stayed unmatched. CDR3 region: CASSLTGVGEKLFF. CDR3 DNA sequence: TGTGCCAGCAGCTTGACAGGGGTGGGGGAAAAACTGTTTTTT.

The CDR3 DNA follows: TGTGCCTGGGGCTTTACTGAAGCTTTCTTT. It codes for CAWGFTEAFF. The chain employs TRBV30 and TRBJ1-1; the D is unclear. This CDR3 has 10 residues. From germline, CDR1 is GTSNPN and CDR2 SVGIG (reference sequence). With 5 bases removed from V and 5 bases from J, the gap between germline ends came to 6 bases.

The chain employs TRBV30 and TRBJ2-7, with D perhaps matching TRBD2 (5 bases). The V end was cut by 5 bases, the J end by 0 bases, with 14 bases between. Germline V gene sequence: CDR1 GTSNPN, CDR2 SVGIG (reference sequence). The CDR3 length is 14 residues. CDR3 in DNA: TGTGCCTGGTCCCGCGGGCTGAGCTCCTACGAGCAGTACTTC. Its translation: CAWSRGLSSYEQYF. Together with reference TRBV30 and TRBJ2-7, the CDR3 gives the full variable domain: SQTIHQWPATLVQPVGSPLSLECTVEGTSNPNLYWYRQAAGRGLQLLFYSVGIGQISSEVPQNLSASRPQDRQFILSSKKLLLSDSGFYLCAWSRGLSSYEQYFGPGTRLTVT.

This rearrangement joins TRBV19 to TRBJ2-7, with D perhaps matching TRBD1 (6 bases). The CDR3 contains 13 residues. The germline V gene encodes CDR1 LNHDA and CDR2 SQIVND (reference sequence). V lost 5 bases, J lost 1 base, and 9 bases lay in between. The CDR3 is CASSPGTSYEQYF. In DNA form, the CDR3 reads TGTGCCAGTAGTCCCGGGACATCCTACGAGCAGTACTTC.

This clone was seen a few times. This CDR3 is CASSTQTGIMGYGYTF. CDR3 nucleotide sequence: TGTGCCAGTAGTACGCAGACAGGGATCATGGGCTATGGCTACACCTTC. V gene TRBV19 combines with J gene TRBJ1-2; 7 positions match TRBD1. Trimming at V came to 4 bases and at J to 4 bases, leaving 12 bases not matched to a gene. The CDR3 has 16 residues. From germline, CDR1 is LNHDA and CDR2 SQIVND (reference sequence).

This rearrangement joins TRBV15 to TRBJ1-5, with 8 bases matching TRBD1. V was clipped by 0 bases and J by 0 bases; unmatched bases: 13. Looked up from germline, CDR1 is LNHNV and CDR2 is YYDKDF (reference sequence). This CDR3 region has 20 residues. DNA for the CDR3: TGTGCCACCAGCAGAGAGAGCCCTAATATACAGGGGGTTAGCAATCAGCCCCAGCATTTT. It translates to CATSRESPNIQGVSNQPQHF.

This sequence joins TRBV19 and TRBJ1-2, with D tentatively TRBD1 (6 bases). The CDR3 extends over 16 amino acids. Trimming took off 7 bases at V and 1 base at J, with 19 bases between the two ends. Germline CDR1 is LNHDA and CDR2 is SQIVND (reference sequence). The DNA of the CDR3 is TGTGCCAGTACCTCACCGAGGGGGGGCCGTAACTATGGCTACACCTTC. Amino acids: CASTSPRGGRNYGYTF.

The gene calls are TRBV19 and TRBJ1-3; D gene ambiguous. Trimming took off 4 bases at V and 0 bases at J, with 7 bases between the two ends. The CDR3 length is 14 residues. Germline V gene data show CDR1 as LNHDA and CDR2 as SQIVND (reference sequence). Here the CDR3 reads CASSNTHSGNTIYF. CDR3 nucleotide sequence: TGTGCCAGTAGTAATACTCACTCTGGAAACACCATATATTTT.

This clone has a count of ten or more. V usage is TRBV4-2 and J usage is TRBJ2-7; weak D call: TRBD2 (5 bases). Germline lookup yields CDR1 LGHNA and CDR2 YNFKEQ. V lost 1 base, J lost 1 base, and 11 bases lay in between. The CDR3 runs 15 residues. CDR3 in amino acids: CASSQGDGESYEQYF. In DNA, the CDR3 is TGTGCCAGCAGCCAAGGAGACGGGGAGTCCTACGAGCAGTACTTC.